This paragraph reports one TCR beta chain. Its specificity is not known. This entry belongs to a study of blood T cells in healthy people across ages. Study conclusions and caveats: There were more naive CD4+ cells and higher diversity in long-lived donors than in aged donors. Because donor CMV status was unknown, expanded clonotype changes were possibly confounded.

The second PCR ran roughly 6 to 11 cycles with a sample-barcoded 5' primer and J-beta primers. A single record per CDR3 protein comes from TCRdb applying MiXCR to the 5' RACE reads. The sample gives over 750,000 distinct CDR3 sequences, 20% to 25% of which show up once; roughly a tenth is in the top ten. The CDR3 is 14 residues long. Trimming shortened V by 4 bases and J by 5 bases, and 12 bases separated the two germline ends. These data were also filed under a second study, of T cells of mothers and their children. That work contributes: Unrelated pairs and related pairs have their TCR recombination output shaped similarly by thymic selection.

The clonotype comes from a boy between 10 and 17 years old in good health. Sequencing input: blood. This chain links TRBV12-3 or TRBV12-4 with TRBJ2-1, with TRBD1 as a possible D gene (5 bases). The CDR3: CASSSGQGNNEQFF. The CDR3 bases are TGTGCCAGCAGTTCCGGCCAGGGCAACAATGAGCAGTTCTTC.